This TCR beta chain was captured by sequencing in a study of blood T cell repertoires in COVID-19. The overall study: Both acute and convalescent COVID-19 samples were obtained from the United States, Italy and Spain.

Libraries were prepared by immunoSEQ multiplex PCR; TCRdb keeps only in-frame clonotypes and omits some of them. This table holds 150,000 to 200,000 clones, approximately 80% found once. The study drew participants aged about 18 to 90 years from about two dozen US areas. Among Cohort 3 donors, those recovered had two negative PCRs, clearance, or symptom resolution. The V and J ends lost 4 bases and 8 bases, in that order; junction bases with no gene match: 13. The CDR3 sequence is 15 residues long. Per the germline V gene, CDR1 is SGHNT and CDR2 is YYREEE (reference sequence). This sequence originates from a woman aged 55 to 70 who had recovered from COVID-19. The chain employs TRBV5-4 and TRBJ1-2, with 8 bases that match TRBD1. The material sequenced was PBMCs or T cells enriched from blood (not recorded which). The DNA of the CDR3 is TGTGCCAGCAGCGTGCCCTCAGACAGGGGTCGGGGCTACACCTTC. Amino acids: CASSVPSDRGRGYTF.